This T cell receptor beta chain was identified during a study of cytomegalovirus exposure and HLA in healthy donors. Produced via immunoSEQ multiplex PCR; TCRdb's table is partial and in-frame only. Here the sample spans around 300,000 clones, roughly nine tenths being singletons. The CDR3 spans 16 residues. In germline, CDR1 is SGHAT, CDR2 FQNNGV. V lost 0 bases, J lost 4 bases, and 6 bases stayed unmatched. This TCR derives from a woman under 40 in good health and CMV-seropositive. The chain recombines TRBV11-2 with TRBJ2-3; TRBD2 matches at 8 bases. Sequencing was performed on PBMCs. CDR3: CASSLEVSGSSDTQYF. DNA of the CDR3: TGTGCCAGCAGCTTAGAAGTCAGCGGGAGTTCAGATACGCAGTATTTT.